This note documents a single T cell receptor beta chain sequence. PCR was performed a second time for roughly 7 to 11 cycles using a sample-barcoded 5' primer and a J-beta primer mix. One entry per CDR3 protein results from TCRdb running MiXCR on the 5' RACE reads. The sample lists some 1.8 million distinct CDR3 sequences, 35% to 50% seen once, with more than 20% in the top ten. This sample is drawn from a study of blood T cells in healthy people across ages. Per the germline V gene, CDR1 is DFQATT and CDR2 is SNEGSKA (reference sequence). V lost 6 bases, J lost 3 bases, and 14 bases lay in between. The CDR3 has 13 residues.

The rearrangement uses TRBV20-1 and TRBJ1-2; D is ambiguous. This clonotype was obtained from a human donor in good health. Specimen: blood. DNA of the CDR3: TGCAGTGCGAGCCCCAACAATCACTATGGCTACACCTTC. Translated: CSASPNNHYGYTF.